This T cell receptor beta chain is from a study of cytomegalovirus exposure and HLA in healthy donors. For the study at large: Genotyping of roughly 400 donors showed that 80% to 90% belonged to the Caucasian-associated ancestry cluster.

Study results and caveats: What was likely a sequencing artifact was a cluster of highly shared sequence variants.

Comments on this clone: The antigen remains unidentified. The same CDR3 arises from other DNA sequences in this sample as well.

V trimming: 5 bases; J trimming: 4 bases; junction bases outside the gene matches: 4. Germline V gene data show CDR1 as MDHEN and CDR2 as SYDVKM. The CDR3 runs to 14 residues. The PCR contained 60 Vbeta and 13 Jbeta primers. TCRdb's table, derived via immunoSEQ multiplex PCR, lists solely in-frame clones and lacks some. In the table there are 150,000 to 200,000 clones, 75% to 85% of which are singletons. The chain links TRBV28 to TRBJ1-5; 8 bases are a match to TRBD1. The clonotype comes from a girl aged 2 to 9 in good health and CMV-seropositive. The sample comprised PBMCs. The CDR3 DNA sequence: TGTGCCAGCAGTCTACGACAGGGGAATCAGCCCCAGCATTTT. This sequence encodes CASSLRQGNQPQHF.